This T cell receptor beta chain was identified during a study of blood T cell repertoires in COVID-19. As for the study in general: The United States, Italy and Spain provided the acute and convalescent COVID-19 samples.

Enrollment of patients from Seattle took place during active infection, with longitudinal follow-up. Original analysis: Amplified reference gene primers provided the basis for estimating nucleated cell counts. The data were produced by immunoSEQ multiplex PCR, yet TCRdb's version contains in-frame clones alone and is incomplete. The V and J calls and clone size come from that table; D and trimming were worked out from the DNA. The table shows tens of thousands of clones, with 90% to 95% occurring only once. Trimming removed 3 bases from V and 0 bases from J, with 9 bases in between. The CDR3 consists of 15 residues. The germline V gene has CDR1 MGHRA and CDR2 YSYEKL.

This receptor was taken from a man in his fifties with COVID-19, enrolled during active disease. This chain uses TRBV4-1 with TRBJ1-5; D unclear. The specimen was peripheral blood. The CDR3 reads CASSQEAISNQPQHF. The DNA for the CDR3 is TGCGCCAGCAGCCAGGAAGCGATTAGCAATCAGCCCCAGCATTTT.